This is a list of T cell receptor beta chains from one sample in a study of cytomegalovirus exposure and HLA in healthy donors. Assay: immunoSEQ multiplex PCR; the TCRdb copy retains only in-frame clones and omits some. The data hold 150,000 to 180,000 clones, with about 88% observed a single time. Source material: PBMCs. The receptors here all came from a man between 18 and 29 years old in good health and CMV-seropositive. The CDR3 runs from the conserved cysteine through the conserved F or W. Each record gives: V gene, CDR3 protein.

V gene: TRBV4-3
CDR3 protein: CASSQRGVGDTQYF

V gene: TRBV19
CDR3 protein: CASRVRDRGQPQHF

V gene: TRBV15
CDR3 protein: CATTVGLAGINEQFF

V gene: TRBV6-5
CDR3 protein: CASSWNTGELFF

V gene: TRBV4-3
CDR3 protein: CASSRGQQNTEAFF

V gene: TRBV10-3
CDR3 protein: CAISEQGGTPLHF

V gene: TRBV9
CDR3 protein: CASSVGTGVETQYF

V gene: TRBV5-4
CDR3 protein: CASTPIAGGPNEQFF

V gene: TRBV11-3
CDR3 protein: CASSWEGGNEQFF

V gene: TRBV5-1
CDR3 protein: CASQTGGRSGELFF

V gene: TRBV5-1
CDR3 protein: CASSLEGSSYNEQFF

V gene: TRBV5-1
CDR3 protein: CASSLTSGVQETQYF

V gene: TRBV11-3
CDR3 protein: CASSSRTSEGEQYF

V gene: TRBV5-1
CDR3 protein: CASSLTGGQETQYF

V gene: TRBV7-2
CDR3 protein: CASSRDRGRSNYGYTF

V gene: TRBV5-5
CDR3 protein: CASSLVYTGDYGYTF

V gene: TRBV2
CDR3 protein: CASSGQVLNQPQHF

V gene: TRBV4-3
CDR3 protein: CASSPGRKGPNTEAFF

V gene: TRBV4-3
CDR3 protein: CASSQEEVGTGSLEQYF

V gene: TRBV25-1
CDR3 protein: CASSAQGRTEAFF

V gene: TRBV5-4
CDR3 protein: CASSSGGGNTEAFF

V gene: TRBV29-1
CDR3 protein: CSVCQGNTDTQYF

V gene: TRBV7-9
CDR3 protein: CASSQPGLAKNEQFF

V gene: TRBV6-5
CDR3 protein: CASSRTRYNEQFF

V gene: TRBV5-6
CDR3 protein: CASANWGVSPLHF

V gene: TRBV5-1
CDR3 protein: CASSLGLSYTF

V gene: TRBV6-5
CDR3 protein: CASSLNPGGYTF

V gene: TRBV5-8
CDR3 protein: CASSLYGAGGNTEAFF

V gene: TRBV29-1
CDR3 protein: CSARSAGVSYNEQFF

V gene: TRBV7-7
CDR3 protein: CASSFSSSDTQYF

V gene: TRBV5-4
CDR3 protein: CASSLDRQGGYTF

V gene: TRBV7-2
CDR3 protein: CASSPRLAGGVETQYF

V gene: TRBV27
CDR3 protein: CASSSGGGNQPQHF

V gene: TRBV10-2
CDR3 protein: CASSALDSQPQHF

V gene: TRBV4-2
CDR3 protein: CASSQVGGLGPTDTQYF